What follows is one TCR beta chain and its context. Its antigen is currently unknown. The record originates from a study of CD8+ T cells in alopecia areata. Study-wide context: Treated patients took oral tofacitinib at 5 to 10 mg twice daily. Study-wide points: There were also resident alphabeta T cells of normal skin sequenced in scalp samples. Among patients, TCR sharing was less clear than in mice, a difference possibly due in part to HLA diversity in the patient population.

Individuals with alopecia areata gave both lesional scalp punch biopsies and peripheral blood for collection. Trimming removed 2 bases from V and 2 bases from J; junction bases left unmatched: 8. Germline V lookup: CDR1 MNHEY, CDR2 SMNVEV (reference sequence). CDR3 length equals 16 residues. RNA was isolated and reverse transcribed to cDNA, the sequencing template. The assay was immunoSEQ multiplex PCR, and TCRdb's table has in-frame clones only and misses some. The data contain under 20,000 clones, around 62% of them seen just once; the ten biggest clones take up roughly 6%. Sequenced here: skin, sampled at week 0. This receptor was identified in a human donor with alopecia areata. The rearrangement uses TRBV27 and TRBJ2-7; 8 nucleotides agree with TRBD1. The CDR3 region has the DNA TGTGCCAGCAGTTTAAGAGGACAGGGAATGGCCTACGAGCAGTACTTC. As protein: CASSLRGQGMAYEQYF.